Below are 27 T cell receptor beta chains sequenced from a single sample in a study of molecular identifiers for immune sequencing clone quantification. From the PCR reads, TCRdb called clonotypes with MiXCR, one entry per CDR3 protein. Altogether about 510,000 distinct CDR3 sequences are present, around 21% being singletons, with the ten largest covering about 0.8%. What was sequenced was naive CD8+ T cells from blood, with Jurkat cell RNA spiked in. Documented subset: FACS-sorted CD8+CD4-CCR7+CD45RA+ naive T cells. These receptor sequences come from a human donor in good health. Some libraries in this study had Jurkat cell RNA spiked in.

CDR3 nucleotide sequence: TGTGCCAGCAGCGTAATCGGGACAGGGGACACTGAAGCTTTCTTT. It specifies CASSVIGTGDTEAFF. V is TRBV9 and J is TRBJ1-1; 10 nucleotides align to TRBD1. This CDR3 has 15 residues. CDR1 is SGDLS and CDR2 is YYNGEE in the germline V gene. The J segment lost 3 bases and the V segment lost 1 base, leaving 3 bases of the junction unmatched. The full variable domain, rest sourced from reference TRBV9 and TRBJ1-1, is DSGVTQTPKHLITATGQRVTLRCSPRSGDLSVYWYQQSLDQGLQFLIQYYNGEERAKGNILERFSAQQFPDLHSELNLSSLELGDSALYFCASSVIGTGDTEAFFGQGTRLTVV.

At least ten counts were recorded for this clonotype. The rearrangement links TRBV4-1 to TRBJ2-7, with D possibly TRBD1 on 5 matching bases. Germline assignment: CDR1 MGHRA and CDR2 YSYEKL. The CDR3 sequence is 17 residues long. V was trimmed by 0 bases and J by 3 bases, leaving 18 bases between them. The CDR3 region has the DNA TGCGCCAGCAGCCAAGATCGGCCAGGGTTAATAGTCTACGAGCAGTACTTC. Its protein is CASSQDRPGLIVYEQYF.

V and J are TRBV7-2 and TRBJ2-7; D call uncertain. CDR1 and CDR2 (germline): SGHTA, FQGNSA. Trimming removed 0 bases at V and 2 bases at J, with 8 bases between. This CDR3 spans 14 amino acids. Here the CDR3 reads CASSLAAGTYEQYF. DNA for the CDR3: TGTGCCAGCAGCTTAGCGGCCGGAACCTACGAGCAGTACTTC.

This clonotype was picked up a small number of times. Since a much larger clone is just one base distant, this may be a read error. V usage is TRBV7-8 and J usage is TRBJ1-1; the D gene is possibly TRBD1 (5 bases). Germline values: CDR1 SGHVS, CDR2 FQNEAQ. The CDR3 runs 14 residues. The CDR3 protein is CASGLDGAGTEAFF. The DNA for the CDR3 is TGTGCCAGCGGCTTAGATGGGGCGGGCACTGAAGCTTTCTTT.

In regard to this clonotype: The conserved phenylalanine or tryptophan normally closing the CDR3 is absent here, so this likely arose from a read error. This chain links TRBV29-1 with TRBJ1-1; TRBD1 agrees at 8 bases. This CDR3 is built from 14 residues. Per germline, CDR1 SQVTM and CDR2 ANQGSEA. This CDR3 reads CSVDQGAANTEAFL. The CDR3 coding sequence is TGCAGTGTTGATCAGGGGGCGGCGAACACTGAAGCTTTCCTT.

CDR3 in DNA: TGTGCCAGTAGTATGTTCGGACCCCTCTACGAGCAGTACTTC. Translating gives CASSMFGPLYEQYF. The chain joins TRBV19 to TRBJ2-7; no clear D gene. V lost 3 bases and J 3 bases, leaving 12 bases between the germline ends. The CDR3 contains 14 residues. Germline CDR1 is LNHDA and CDR2 is SQIVND (reference sequence).

The rearrangement links TRBV9 to TRBJ2-3, with no clear D. Trimming removed 4 bases at V and 3 bases at J, with 18 bases between. Germline CDR1 and CDR2: SGDLS and YYNGEE. The CDR3 runs 16 residues. The CDR3 nucleotides are TGTGCCAGCAGCCCCAACCCGGTGAAGATAACAGATACGCAGTATTTT. This translates into CASSPNPVKITDTQYF.

The V gene is TRBV7-9, the J gene TRBJ2-1; a weak D match, TRBD1 (6 bases). Trimming took 1 base from V and 9 from J, leaving 13 bases between them. The CDR3 is made up of 14 amino acids. Germline V lookup: CDR1 SEHNR, CDR2 FQNEAQ (reference sequence). The CDR3 DNA sequence: TGTGCCAGCAGCTTAGATCTGGGGGCGAGTGAGCAGTTCTTC. It encodes CASSLDLGASEQFF.

The chain links TRBV3-1 to TRBJ2-6, with TRBD2 matching over 11 bases. The CDR3 has 19 residues. J lost 0 bases, V lost 2 bases, and 6 bases had no gene match. The germline gives CDR1 LGHDT, CDR2 YNNKEL (reference sequence). This CDR3 reads CASSQRLAGGYSGANVLTF. CDR3 DNA sequence: TGTGCCAGCAGCCAAAGGCTAGCGGGGGGATACTCTGGGGCCAACGTCCTGACTTTC.

In its sample, this clonotype was seen many times. The rearrangement uses TRBV7-9 and TRBJ2-3; TRBD2 matches at 10 bases. Looked up from germline, CDR1 is SEHNR and CDR2 is FQNEAQ (reference sequence). V gave up 5 bases and J gave up 0 bases; unmatched junction bases: 8. The CDR3 is 17 residues long. The CDR3 DNA is TGTGCCAGCAGCCCCGTGCTAGCGGGGGCCAGCACAGATACGCAGTATTTT. Translation: CASSPVLAGASTDTQYF.

Notes on this clonotype: One base away lies a much larger clone, so this may be a sequencing read error. The chain employs TRBV6-2 or TRBV6-3 and TRBJ2-3; perhaps TRBD1 as D (6 bases). This CDR3 contains 15 residues. Deletions cut 5 bases from V and 4 bases from J, with 16 bases between. CDR1 and CDR2 (germline): MNHEY, SVGEGT. The CDR3 here is CASSVNRVNPDTQYF. DNA for the CDR3: TGTGCCAGCAGTGTGAACAGGGTCAATCCAGATACGCAGTATTTT.

The chain uses TRBV4-1 and TRBJ2-1; D possibly corresponds to TRBD1 (6 bases). From germline, CDR1 is MGHRA and CDR2 YSYEKL. The CDR3 sequence is 16 residues long. Deletions cut 0 bases from V and 2 bases from J, with 11 bases between. Here the CDR3 reads CASSQDYRAPYNEQFF. The DNA for the CDR3 is TGCGCCAGCAGCCAAGATTACAGGGCTCCCTACAATGAGCAGTTCTTC.

The rearrangement links TRBV27 to TRBJ1-1; D not certain. This CDR3 is 11 amino acids long. Germline loops: CDR1 MNHEY, CDR2 SMNVEV (reference sequence). V dropped 7 bases and J dropped 0 bases, with 3 bases sitting between them. CDR3 DNA sequence: TGTGCCAGCATGGTGAACACTGAAGCTTTCTTT. It yields the protein CASMVNTEAFF.

This clonotype was observed a handful of times. This chain connects TRBV7-6 to TRBJ2-3; 8 bases line up with TRBD2. Trimming took 0 bases from V and 7 from J; bases not matched to a gene: 15. There are 18 residues in the CDR3. Germline-derived CDR1 and CDR2 are SGHVS and FNYEAQ. The CDR3 DNA is TGTGCCAGCAGCTTAGCTCCATGGGAAGCGGGAGTGTCAAATACGCAGTATTTT. This codes for CASSLAPWEAGVSNTQYF.

In this sample, this clonotype turned up many times. This sequence joins TRBV6-5 and TRBJ2-3; D might be TRBD2 (5 bases). The CDR3 is 17 amino acids. The V end lost 0 bases, the J end lost 0 bases, and 13 bases lay between the germline ends. Germline CDR1 MNHEY, CDR2 SVGAGI. The CDR3 loop reads CASSYSWGESSTDTQYF. DNA of the CDR3: TGTGCCAGCAGTTACTCTTGGGGAGAATCTAGCACAGATACGCAGTATTTT.

The chain couples TRBV7-9 to TRBJ1-3; D ambiguous. Germline CDR1 is SEHNR and CDR2 is FQNEAQ (reference sequence). Between the trimmed V and J ends, which lost 5 bases and 11 bases, there was a span of 13 bases. The CDR3 loop spans 12 amino acids. CDR3 loop: CASSTPRAPIYF. Here the CDR3 DNA reads TGTGCCAGCAGCACCCCGCGTGCTCCCATATATTTT. Variable domain in full (rest from reference TRBV7-9 and TRBJ1-3): DTGVSQNPRHKITKRGQNVTFRCDPISEHNRLYWYRQTLGQGPEFLTYFQNEAQLEKSRLLSDRFSAERPKGSFSTLEIQRTEQGDSAMYLCASSTPRAPIYFGEGSWLTVV.

The chain couples TRBV20-1 to TRBJ1-5; D gene ambiguous. V gave up 3 bases and J gave up 4 bases, with 16 bases separating them. The CDR3 is 15 amino acids. CDR1 DFQATT and CDR2 SNEGSKA come from the germline V gene (reference sequence). The CDR3, as DNA: TGCAGTGCTAGTACGGCCGTACAGAGTAATCAGCCCCAGCATTTT. This sequence encodes CSASTAVQSNQPQHF.

This clonotype has ten or more counts. J is TRBJ2-5 and V is TRBV11-2, with 10 bases fitting TRBD1. After removal of 4 bases from V and 2 bases from J, the junction contained 1 base not matched to a gene. Germline loops: CDR1 SGHAT, CDR2 FQNNGV. The CDR3 extends over 14 amino acids. The CDR3 spells CASSWTGGQETQYF. The CDR3 DNA sequence: TGTGCCAGCAGCTGGACAGGGGGACAAGAGACCCAGTACTTC.

In regard to this clonotype: This clone may be a read error of a much larger clone one base away. As DNA, the CDR3 is TGTACCAGCAGCGTAGTAGGAGGGTTCCAAGAGACCCAGTACTTC. Translated: CTSSVVGGFQETQYF. J is TRBJ2-5 and V is TRBV9; weak D call: TRBD2 (6 bases). This CDR3 region has 15 residues. Per germline, CDR1 SGDLS and CDR2 YYNGEE.

This clonotype was recorded a few times. The rearrangement joins TRBV20-1 to TRBJ2-7; no clear D gene. The V gene's germline CDR1 is DFQATT and CDR2 SNEGSKA (reference sequence). This CDR3 has 14 residues. Trimming removed 4 bases at V and 2 bases at J, with 15 bases between. CDR3 DNA: TGCAGTGCTACCCCGGTCCGGATTACCTACGAGCAGTACTTC. This gives the protein CSATPVRITYEQYF.

This clonotype was counted ten times or more. The V and J genes are TRBV7-2 and TRBJ2-3; the match to TRBD2 covers 11 bases. CDR3 length: 15 residues. The germline V gene encodes CDR1 SGHTA and CDR2 FQGNSA. The V gene end was trimmed by 4 bases and the J gene end by 3 bases; junction bases not matched to a gene: 3. The CDR3 spells CASSSRLAGTDTQYF. The CDR3 DNA reads TGTGCCAGCAGCTCTAGACTAGCGGGAACAGATACGCAGTATTTT.

This clonotype was found many times. This chain links TRBV28 with TRBJ2-7; D ambiguous. The V gene lost 5 bases and the J gene lost 3 bases, with 14 bases spanning the gap. The CDR3 length is 14 residues. Germline-derived CDR1 and CDR2 are MDHEN and SYDVKM. CDR3 DNA: TGTGCCAGCAGTCCCACCCGCAACCGCTACGAGCAGTACTTC. Its translation: CASSPTRNRYEQYF.

This clonotype was counted between two and nine times. This may stem from a read error, because a much larger clone lies one nucleotide away. This chain links TRBV5-1 with TRBJ1-1; D unclear. The ends were cut back, 4 bases at V and 4 bases at J, with 11 bases in the middle. This CDR3 has 13 amino acids. The germline V gene has CDR1 SGHRS and CDR2 YFSETQ. The CDR3 DNA reads TGCGCCAGCAGCGGCAGCACGAGCACTGAAGCTTTCTTT. Amino acids: CASSGSTSTEAFF.

This chain connects TRBV13 to TRBJ2-3, with 10 bases lining up with TRBD2. The germline gives CDR1 PRHDT, CDR2 FYEKMQ (reference sequence). The CDR3 has 14 amino acids. Trimming at V came to 4 bases and at J to 6 bases, leaving 4 bases not matched to a gene. CDR3 sequence: CASSSGLAIDTQYF. DNA of the CDR3: TGTGCCAGCAGCTCGGGACTAGCGATCGATACGCAGTATTTT.

The genes are TRBV14 and TRBJ2-5; a weak D match, TRBD1 (6 bases). The V gene's germline CDR1 is SGHDN and CDR2 FVKESK. CDR3 length equals 15 residues. The V and J ends lost 4 bases and 5 bases respectively, with 17 bases between them. CDR3 region: CASSPNGLRGETQYF. In nucleotides, the CDR3 is TGTGCCAGCAGCCCTAATGGACTCAGGGGCGAGACCCAGTACTTC.

The V gene is TRBV7-9, the J gene TRBJ2-5, with a weak D call TRBD2 (6 bases). Germline V lookup: CDR1 SEHNR, CDR2 FQNEAQ (reference sequence). The CDR3 totals 16 residues. V dropped 4 bases and J dropped 4 bases, with 19 bases sitting between them. The CDR3 region is CASSSPAGYAGETQYF. Here the CDR3 DNA reads TGTGCCAGCAGCTCCCCGGCGGGGTATGCCGGAGAGACCCAGTACTTC. The full variable domain, with the rest looked up from reference TRBV7-9 and TRBJ2-5, is DTGVSQNPRHKITKRGQNVTFRCDPISEHNRLYWYRQTLGQGPEFLTYFQNEAQLEKSRLLSDRFSAERPKGSFSTLEIQRTEQGDSAMYLCASSSPAGYAGETQYFGPGTRLLVL.

The gene calls are TRBV7-9 and TRBJ2-2; unclear D gene. V was cut by 7 bases and J by 5 bases, with 11 bases left in between. CDR1 and CDR2 (germline): SEHNR, FQNEAQ (reference sequence). This CDR3 has 13 residues. In DNA, the CDR3 is TGTGCCAGCACCCCTCTAGTGACCGGGGAGCTGTTTTTT. Translating it yields CASTPLVTGELFF.